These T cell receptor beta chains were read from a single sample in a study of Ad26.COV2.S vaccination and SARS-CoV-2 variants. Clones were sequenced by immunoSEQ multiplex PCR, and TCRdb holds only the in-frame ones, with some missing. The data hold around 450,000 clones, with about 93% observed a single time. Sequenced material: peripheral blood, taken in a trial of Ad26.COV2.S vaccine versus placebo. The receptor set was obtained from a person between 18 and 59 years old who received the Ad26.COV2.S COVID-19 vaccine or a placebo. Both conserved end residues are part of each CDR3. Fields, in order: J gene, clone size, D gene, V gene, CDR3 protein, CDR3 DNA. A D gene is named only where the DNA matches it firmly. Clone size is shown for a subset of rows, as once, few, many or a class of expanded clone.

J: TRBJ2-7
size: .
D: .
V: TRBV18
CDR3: CASSPSQSSYEQYF
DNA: TGTGCCAGCTCACCAAGTCAAAGCTCCTACGAGCAGTACTTC

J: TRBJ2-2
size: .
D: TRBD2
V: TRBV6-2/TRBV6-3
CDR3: CASSASGRGNTGELFF
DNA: TGTGCCAGCAGTGCTAGCGGGAGAGGGAACACCGGGGAGCTGTTTTTT

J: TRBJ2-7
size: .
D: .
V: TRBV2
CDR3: CASSEVRGRGEQYF
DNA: TGTGCCAGCAGTGAAGTTAGGGGTCGTGGCGAGCAGTACTTC

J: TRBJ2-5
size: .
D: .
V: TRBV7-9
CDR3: CASSLGAQFSDETQYF
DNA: TGTGCCAGCAGCTTAGGGGCCCAGTTTAGCGACGAGACCCAGTACTTC

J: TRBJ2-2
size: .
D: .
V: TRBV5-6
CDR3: CASSFGTDTGELFF
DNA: TGTGCCAGCAGCTTCGGGACGGACACCGGGGAGCTGTTTTTT

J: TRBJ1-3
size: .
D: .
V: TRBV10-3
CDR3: CAIGYLGTGNTIYF
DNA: TGTGCCATCGGTTACCTGGGTACTGGAAACACCATATATTTT

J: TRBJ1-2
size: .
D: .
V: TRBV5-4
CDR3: CASSTGPASGYTF
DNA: TGTGCCAGCAGCACGGGACCAGCAAGTGGCTACACCTTC

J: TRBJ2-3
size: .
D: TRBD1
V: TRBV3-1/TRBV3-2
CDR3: CASSQTGTGGTDTQYF
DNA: TGTGCCAGCAGCCAAACCGGGACAGGGGGCACAGATACGCAGTATTTT

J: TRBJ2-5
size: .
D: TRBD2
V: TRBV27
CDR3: CASSLSALAGTIGETQYF
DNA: TGTGCCAGCAGTTTATCGGCCCTAGCGGGAACTATTGGAGAGACCCAGTACTTC

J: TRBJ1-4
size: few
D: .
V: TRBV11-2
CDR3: CASSLGTIGTNSEKLFF
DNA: TGTGCCAGCAGCTTGGGGACGATAGGGACCAACTCGGAAAAACTGTTTTTT

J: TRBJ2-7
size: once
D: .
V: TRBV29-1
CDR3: CSVGGGPTSYEQYF
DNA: TGCAGCGTTGGTGGTGGGCCTACCTCCTACGAGCAGTACTTC

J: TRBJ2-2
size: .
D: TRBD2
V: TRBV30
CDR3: CAWSYRGGRYTGELFF
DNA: TGTGCCTGGAGTTACCGGGGGGGGCGGTACACCGGGGAGCTGTTTTTT

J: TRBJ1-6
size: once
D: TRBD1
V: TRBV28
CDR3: CASSKYGQGATSPLHF
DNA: TGTGCCAGCAGTAAATATGGACAGGGGGCGACATCACCCCTCCACTTT

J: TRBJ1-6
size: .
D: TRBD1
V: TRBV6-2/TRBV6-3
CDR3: CASSRTGVESPLHF
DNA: TGTGCCAGCAGTCGGACAGGGGTTGAGTCACCCCTCCACTTT

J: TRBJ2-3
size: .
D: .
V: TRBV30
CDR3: CAWSVLGGLGDTQYF
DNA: TGTGCCTGGAGTGTACTAGGAGGGCTGGGAGATACGCAGTATTTT

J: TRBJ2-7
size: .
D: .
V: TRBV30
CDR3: CAWSVTLNEQYF
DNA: TGTGCCTGGAGTGTAACGCTCAACGAGCAGTACTTC

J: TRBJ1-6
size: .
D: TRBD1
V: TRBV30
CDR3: CAWRQGEASPLHF
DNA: TGTGCCTGGCGACAGGGGGAGGCTTCACCCCTCCACTTT

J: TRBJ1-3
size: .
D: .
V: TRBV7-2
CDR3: CASSPPDGREGDGNTIYF
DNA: TGTGCCAGCAGCCCACCTGACGGGCGTGAGGGGGATGGAAACACCATATATTTT

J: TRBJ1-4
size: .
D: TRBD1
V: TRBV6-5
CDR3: CASSYTTGANEKLFF
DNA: TGTGCCAGCAGTTACACGACAGGGGCTAATGAAAAACTGTTTTTT

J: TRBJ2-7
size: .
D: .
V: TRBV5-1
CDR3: CASSLQDMWGEQYF
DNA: TGCGCCAGCAGCCTTCAGGACATGTGGGGCGAGCAGTACTTC

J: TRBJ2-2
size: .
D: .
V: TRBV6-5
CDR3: CASSHTVGGELFF
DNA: TGTGCCAGCAGTCATACGGTTGGCGGGGAGCTGTTTTTT

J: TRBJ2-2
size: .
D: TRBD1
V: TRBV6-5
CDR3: CASSLGQGFRELFF
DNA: TGTGCCAGCAGTTTGGGACAGGGATTCCGGGAGCTGTTTTTT

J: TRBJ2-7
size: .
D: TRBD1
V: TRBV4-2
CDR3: CASSPTTGADPYEQYF
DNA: TGTGCCAGCAGCCCGACCACAGGGGCGGACCCCTACGAGCAGTACTTC

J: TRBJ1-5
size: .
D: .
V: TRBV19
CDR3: CASSMDRENPSRQHF
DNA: TGTGCCAGTAGTATGGACAGAGAAAATCCAAGCAGGCAGCATTTT

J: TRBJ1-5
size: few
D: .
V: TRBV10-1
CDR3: CASSESNTADQPQHF
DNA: TGCGCCAGCAGTGAGTCGAACACGGCGGATCAGCCCCAGCATTTT

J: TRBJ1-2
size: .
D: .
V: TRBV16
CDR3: CASSQSRTFYGYTF
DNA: TGTGCCAGCAGCCAATCAAGGACCTTCTATGGCTACACCTTC

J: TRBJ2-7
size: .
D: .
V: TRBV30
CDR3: CAWSVLREDSSYEQYF
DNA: TGTGCCTGGAGTGTATTAAGAGAGGACAGCTCCTACGAGCAGTACTTC

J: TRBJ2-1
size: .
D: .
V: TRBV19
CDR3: CASIKGASHNEQFF
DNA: TGTGCCAGTATCAAAGGGGCTAGCCACAATGAGCAGTTCTTC

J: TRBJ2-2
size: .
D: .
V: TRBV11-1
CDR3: CASSSLYTGELFF
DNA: TGTGCCAGCAGCTCTTTGTACACCGGGGAGCTGTTTTTT

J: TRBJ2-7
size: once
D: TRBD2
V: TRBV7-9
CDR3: CASSFLAGGAGDEQYF
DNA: TGTGCCAGCAGCTTCTTAGCGGGAGGAGCGGGAGACGAGCAGTACTTC

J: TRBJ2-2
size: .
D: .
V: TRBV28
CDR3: CASSLHRFENTGELFF
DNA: TGTGCCAGCAGTTTACACAGGTTCGAAAACACCGGGGAGCTGTTTTTT

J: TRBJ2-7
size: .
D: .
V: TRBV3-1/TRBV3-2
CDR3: CASSRLTDLTYEQYF
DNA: TGTGCCAGCAGCCGCTTGACAGACCTAACCTACGAGCAGTACTTC

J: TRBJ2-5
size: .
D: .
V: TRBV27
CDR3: CASRHGETQYF
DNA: TGTGCCAGCAGGCACGGAGAGACCCAGTACTTC

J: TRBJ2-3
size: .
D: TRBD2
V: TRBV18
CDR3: CASSPVPGRTSRIPGTDTQYF
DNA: TGTGCCAGCTCACCGGTTCCCGGTAGGACTAGCCGAATCCCCGGCACAGATACGCAGTATTTT

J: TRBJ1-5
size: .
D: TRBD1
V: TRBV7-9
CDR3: CASSRTGGNQPQHF
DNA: TGTGCCAGCAGCCGGACAGGGGGCAATCAGCCCCAGCATTTT

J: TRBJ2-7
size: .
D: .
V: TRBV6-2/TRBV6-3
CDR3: CASSPREGVGFSEQYF
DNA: TGTGCCAGCAGCCCAAGAGAGGGGGTAGGATTCTCCGAGCAGTACTTC

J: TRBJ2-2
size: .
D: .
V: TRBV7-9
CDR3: CASSLATGTSSGELFF
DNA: TGTGCCAGCAGCTTAGCCACCGGGACATCATCCGGGGAGCTGTTTTTT

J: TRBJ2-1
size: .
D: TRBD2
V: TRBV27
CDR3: CASSLPGGTATEQFF
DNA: TGTGCCAGCAGTTTGCCGGGAGGTACCGCCACTGAGCAGTTCTTC

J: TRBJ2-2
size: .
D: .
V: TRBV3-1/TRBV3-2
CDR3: CASSQDFGSGELFF
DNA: TGTGCCAGCAGCCAAGACTTCGGATCCGGGGAGCTGTTTTTT

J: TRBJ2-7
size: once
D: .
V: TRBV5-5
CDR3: CASSFRPDSYEQYF
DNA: TGTGCCAGCAGCTTTCGGCCAGACTCCTACGAGCAGTACTTC

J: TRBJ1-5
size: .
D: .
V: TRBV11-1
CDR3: CASSPSWDQPQHF
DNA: TGTGCCAGCAGCCCTTCTTGGGATCAGCCCCAGCATTTT

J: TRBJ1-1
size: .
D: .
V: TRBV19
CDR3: CASSMGGTEAFF
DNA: TGTGCCAGTAGTATGGGGGGAACTGAAGCTTTCTTT

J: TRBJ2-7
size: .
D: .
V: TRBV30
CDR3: CACGSYEQYF
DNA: TGTGCCTGCGGGTCCTACGAGCAGTACTTC

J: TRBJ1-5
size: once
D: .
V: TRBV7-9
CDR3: CASSAGGQPQHF
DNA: TGTGCCAGCAGCGCAGGAGGTCAGCCCCAGCATTTT

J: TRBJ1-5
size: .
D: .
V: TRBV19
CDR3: CASSIVTGNQPQHF
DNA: TGTGCCAGTAGTATAGTGACAGGAAATCAGCCCCAGCATTTT